This TCR beta chain was found in a study of T-cell memory formation after mild COVID-19. On the study more broadly: Each donor largely had its own TCR clusters.

For this clonotype: What it binds is not known.

Study-wide points: Second-wave clones peaking on day 37 lacked confirmed SARS-CoV-2 specificity.

V lost 4 bases and J 1 base, leaving 10 bases between the germline ends. CDR3 length: 15 residues. In germline, CDR1 is LGHNA, CDR2 YNFKEQ. The TCR alpha and TCR beta cDNA libraries, bearing sample barcodes and UMIs, were generated by 5'RACE using constant-segment primers. TCRdb ran MiXCR on the 5' RACE reads and lists one entry per CDR3 protein. The sample shows about 240,000 distinct CDR3 sequences, around a tenth of them seen only once. The chain joins TRBV4-2 to TRBJ2-2; D perhaps matches TRBD2 (5 bases). This TCR came from a man in his late teens or twenties who had mild COVID-19 (a few samples of this study predate the infection). Cell type and time point are not known. The sequenced sample consisted of PBMCs or a T cell subset sorted from them (not recorded which). The CDR3 DNA sequence: TGTGCCAGCAGCCTTCGGACTGAGAACACCGGGGAGCTGTTTTTT. Amino acids: CASSLRTENTGELFF.